This record concerns one T cell receptor beta chain sequence. This specimen belongs to a study of blood T cell repertoires in COVID-19. About the study: Sites in the United States, Italy and Spain provided acute and convalescent COVID-19 samples. PBMCs, B-cell-depleted T cells, or T cells were the source of the cDNA or gDNA that made up the material.

CDR3 size: 14 residues. V lost 0 bases and J lost 5, with 9 bases in between. Germline V gives CDR1 SGHNT, CDR2 YYREEE (reference sequence). Using immunoSEQ multiplex PCR, the repertoire was profiled, and TCRdb retains in-frame clones only, with some absent. The sample carries around 270,000 clones, about 89% recorded once. The chain recombines TRBV5-4 with TRBJ1-3; D gene ambiguous. This TCR came from a young man with acute or convalescent COVID-19. Sample: peripheral blood. The CDR3 nucleotides are TGTGCCAGCAGCTTGGGTACACAGCGAAACACCATATATTTT. Amino acid sequence: CASSLGTQRNTIYF.